The present TCR beta chain was sequenced within a study of T-cell memory formation after mild COVID-19. Trimming removed 9 bases at V and 5 bases at J, with 17 bases between. Per germline, CDR1 MNHNS and CDR2 SASEGT. The length of the CDR3 is 14 residues. TCRdb reprocessed the 5' RACE reads via MiXCR and lists one record per CDR3 protein. The sample shows about 430,000 distinct CDR3 sequences, about a sixth of them seen only once. The sample was PBMCs or a T cell subset sorted from them (not recorded which). The chain has TRBV6-1 and TRBJ1-5; possible D gene TRBD1, 6 bases. The receptor was isolated from a man between 18 and 35 years old who had mild COVID-19 (a few samples of this study predate the infection). Cell type and time point are not known. The CDR3 DNA reads as TGTGCCAGTAAATCGAACAGGGCAGATCAGCCCCAGCATTTT. Residues: CASKSNRADQPQHF.